The 9 T cell receptor beta chains listed next were all sequenced from one sample in a study of T-cell memory formation after mild COVID-19. TCRdb passed the 5' RACE reads through MiXCR, listing each CDR3 protein once. The table lists some 600,000 distinct CDR3 sequences, 15% to 20% of them singletons. The sequencing sample was made of PBMCs or a T cell subset sorted from them (not recorded which). These receptors all come from an adult woman who had mild COVID-19 (a few samples of this study predate the infection). Cell type and time point are not known.

This clonotype was recorded a few times. The chain recombines TRBV20-1 with TRBJ2-7, with D unresolved. V lost 0 bases, J lost 0 bases, and 12 bases lay in between. The CDR3 is made up of 15 amino acids. Germline loops: CDR1 DFQATT, CDR2 SNEGSKA (reference sequence). The CDR3, as DNA: TGCAGTGCTAGAGAATCTGCCCTGGGCTCCTACGAGCAGTACTTC. Residues: CSARESALGSYEQYF.

This clonotype has more than one count but fewer than ten. This chain joins TRBV20-1 and TRBJ2-1; perhaps TRBD1 as D (6 bases). The CDR3 has 14 amino acids. V was clipped by 6 bases and J by 6 bases, with 18 bases between them. From germline, CDR1 is DFQATT and CDR2 SNEGSKA (reference sequence). CDR3 coding DNA: TGCAGTGCAAAGCTACAGGGCCCGGCCAATGAGCAGTTCTTC. This sequence encodes CSAKLQGPANEQFF.

This clonotype has a handful of counts. The V gene is TRBV3-1, the J gene TRBJ2-1; D gene ambiguous. Germline values: CDR1 LGHDT, CDR2 YNNKEL (reference sequence). V shed 3 bases and J shed 10 bases, with 13 bases lying between them. This CDR3 has 13 amino acids. CDR3 DNA sequence: TGTGCCAGCAGCCACGCCATTCAAGGCGAGCAGTTCTTC. This sequence encodes CASSHAIQGEQFF.

This clonotype was picked up a small number of times. The V gene is TRBV3-1, the J gene TRBJ2-3, with D perhaps matching TRBD2 (5 bases). Trimming cost V 1 base and J 3 bases, with 11 bases left between them. This CDR3 spans 15 amino acids. Germline CDR1 LGHDT, CDR2 YNNKEL (reference sequence). The CDR3 loop is CASSQGVIATDTQYF. CDR3 bases: TGTGCCAGCAGCCAAGGTGTCATAGCGACAGATACGCAGTATTTT.

The J gene is TRBJ1-1, the V gene TRBV28; 8 nucleotides line up with TRBD1. CDR1 and CDR2 from the germline V gene are MDHEN and SYDVKM. The V segment lost 5 bases and the J segment 0 bases; nucleotides outside the gene matches: 5. The CDR3 is 15 amino acids. The DNA of the CDR3 is TGTGCCAGCAGTCTACCCAGGGGGCTGAACACTGAAGCTTTCTTT. Encoded protein: CASSLPRGLNTEAFF.

This clonotype came up a few times. CDR3 in DNA: TGCAGCGTACTAAGGGACAGGCTCACAGATACGCAGTATTTT. This encodes CSVLRDRLTDTQYF. The chain carries TRBV29-1 and TRBJ2-3; 8 nucleotides agree with TRBD1. This CDR3 contains 14 residues. Germline CDR1 reads SQVTM; CDR2 reads ANQGSEA. V shed 6 bases and J 2 bases; nucleotides not matched to a gene: 7.

The chain employs TRBV24-1 and TRBJ2-1; no clear D. The ends were cut back, 6 bases at V and 7 bases at J, with 6 bases in the middle. Germline V gene lookup returns CDR1 KGHDR and CDR2 SFDVKD. There are 11 residues in the CDR3. In DNA form, the CDR3 reads TGTGCCACCAGTAGGTGTAATGAGCAGTTCTTC. Amino acids: CATSRCNEQFF.

The rearrangement uses TRBV5-6 and TRBJ2-5; perhaps TRBD1 as D (6 bases). V was pared by 2 bases and J by 4 bases, with 15 bases between. The CDR3 is made up of 15 amino acids. Germline values: CDR1 SGHDT, CDR2 YYEEEE. CDR3 region: CASSLETGTIETQYF. The CDR3, as DNA: TGTGCCAGCAGCTTAGAAACCGGGACAATAGAGACCCAGTACTTC. The entire variable domain, with the rest obtained from reference TRBV5-6 and TRBJ2-5, is as follows: DAGVTQSPTHLIKTRGQQVTLRCSPKSGHDTVSWYQQALGQGPQFIFQYYEEEERQRGNFPDRFSGHQFPNYSSELNVNALLLGDSALYLCASSLETGTIETQYFGPGTRLLVL.

With regard to this clonotype: Possible read error: a much larger clone is one base away. The J gene is TRBJ2-3, the V gene TRBV6-2 or TRBV6-3, with D unresolved. CDR1 is MNHEY and CDR2 is SVGEGT in the germline V gene. V gave up 6 bases and J gave up 6 bases, with 10 bases separating them. CDR3 length: 12 residues. CDR3 DNA sequence: TGTGCCAGCAGAGAACCCCTGGATACGCAGTATTTT. This codes for CASREPLDTQYF.